This section outlines one TCR beta chain sequence together with its context. Antigen: not known. Data came from immunoSEQ multiplex PCR; TCRdb stores just in-frame clones and leaves some out. The sample yields 95,000 to 120,000 clones, approximately 85% seen once. This sample is part of a study of cytomegalovirus exposure and HLA in healthy donors. V gave up 3 bases and J gave up 11 bases; unmatched junction bases: 5. Germline values: CDR1 MNHEY, CDR2 SMNVEV (reference sequence). This CDR3 region has 12 residues. Study-wide results and limits: For most TCR sequences rarity was the rule, although some public TCRs occurred in many donors.

V is TRBV27 and J is TRBJ1-1; 8 positions match TRBD1. The receptor was isolated from a woman aged 18-29 years in good health and CMV-seronegative. The sequenced material came from PBMCs. The CDR3 protein is CASSFLQGAAFF. CDR3 in DNA: TGTGCCAGCAGTTTTTTGCAGGGGGCGGCTTTCTTT.